The text below deals with one T cell receptor beta chain. As yet, its antigen is unknown. Germline V gene lookup returns CDR1 SGHAT and CDR2 FQNNGV. The CDR3 sequence is 12 residues long. Trimming took 5 bases from V and 2 from J, leaving 5 bases between them. Clones were read by immunoSEQ multiplex PCR, and TCRdb kept only the in-frame ones, dropping some. In the table there are more than 95,000 clones, approximately 86% of which are singletons. This record comes from a study of PD-1 blockade in mismatch repair-deficient tumors. Study-wide context: Patients had eleven to twelve mismatch repair-deficient cancer types, all previously treated and progressing.

All patients were mismatch repair deficient, assessed by either PCR or immunohistochemistry. A few pembrolizumab responders had their TCRs sequenced. General observations from the study: Tumor-resident clones, often undetectable pretreatment in blood, expanded then contracted after pembrolizumab.

The specimen comprised peripheral blood, sampled 44 weeks after starting pembrolizumab. The chain combines TRBV11-2 with TRBJ2-3; D ambiguous. The origin of this receptor is an adult with mismatch repair-deficient cancer. The CDR3 nucleotides read TGTGCCAGCAGCCCAACCACAGATACGCAGTATTTT. Protein sequence: CASSPTTDTQYF.